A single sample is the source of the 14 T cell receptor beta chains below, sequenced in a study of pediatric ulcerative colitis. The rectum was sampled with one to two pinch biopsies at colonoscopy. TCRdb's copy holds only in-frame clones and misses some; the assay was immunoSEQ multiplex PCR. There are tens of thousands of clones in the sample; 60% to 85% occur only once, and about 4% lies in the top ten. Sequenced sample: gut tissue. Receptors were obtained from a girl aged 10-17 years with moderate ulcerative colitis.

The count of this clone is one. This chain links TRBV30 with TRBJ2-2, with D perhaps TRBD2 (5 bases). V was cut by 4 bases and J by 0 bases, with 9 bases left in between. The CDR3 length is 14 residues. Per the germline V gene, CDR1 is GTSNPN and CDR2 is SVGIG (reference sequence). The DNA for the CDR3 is TGTGCCTGGACCACCGGGACGAACACCGGGGAGCTGTTTTTT. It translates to CAWTTGTNTGELFF.

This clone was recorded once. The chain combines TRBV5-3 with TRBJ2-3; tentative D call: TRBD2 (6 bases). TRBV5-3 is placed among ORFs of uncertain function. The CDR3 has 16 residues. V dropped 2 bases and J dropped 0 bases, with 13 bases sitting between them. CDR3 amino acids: CARSFKRVDSTDTQYF. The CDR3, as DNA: TGTGCCAGAAGCTTCAAGCGGGTAGATAGCACAGATACGCAGTATTTT.

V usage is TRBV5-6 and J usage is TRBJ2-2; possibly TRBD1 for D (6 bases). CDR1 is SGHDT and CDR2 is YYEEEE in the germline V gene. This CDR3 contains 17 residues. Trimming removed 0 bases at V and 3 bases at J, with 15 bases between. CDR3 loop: CASSLDLGAGYTGELFF. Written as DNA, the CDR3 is TGTGCCAGCAGCTTGGATTTGGGGGCAGGGTACACCGGGGAGCTGTTTTTT.

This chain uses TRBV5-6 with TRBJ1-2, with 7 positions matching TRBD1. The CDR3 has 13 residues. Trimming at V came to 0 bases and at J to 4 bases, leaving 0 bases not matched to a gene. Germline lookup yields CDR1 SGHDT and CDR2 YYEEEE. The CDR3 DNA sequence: TGTGCCAGCAGCTTGGCAGGGGGCTATGGCTACACCTTC. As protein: CASSLAGGYGYTF.

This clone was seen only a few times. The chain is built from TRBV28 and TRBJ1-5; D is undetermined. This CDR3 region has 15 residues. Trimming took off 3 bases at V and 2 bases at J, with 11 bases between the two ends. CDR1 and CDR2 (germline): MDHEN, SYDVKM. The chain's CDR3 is CASSFRRAGNQPQHF. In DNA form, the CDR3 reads TGTGCCAGCAGTTTTAGGAGGGCTGGCAATCAGCCCCAGCATTTT.

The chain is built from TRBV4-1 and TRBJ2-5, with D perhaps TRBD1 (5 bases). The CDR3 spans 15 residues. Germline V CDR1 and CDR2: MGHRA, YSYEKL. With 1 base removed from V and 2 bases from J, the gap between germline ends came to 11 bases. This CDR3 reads CASSQAQGRQETQYF. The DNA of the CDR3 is TGCGCCAGCAGCCAAGCCCAGGGTCGGCAAGAGACCCAGTACTTC.

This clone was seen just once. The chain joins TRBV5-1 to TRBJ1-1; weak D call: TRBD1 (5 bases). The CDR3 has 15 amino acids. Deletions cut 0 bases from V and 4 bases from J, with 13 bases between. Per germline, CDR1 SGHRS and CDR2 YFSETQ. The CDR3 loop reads CASSLVAGRSTEAFF. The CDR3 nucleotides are TGCGCCAGCAGCTTGGTAGCAGGGCGGAGCACTGAAGCTTTCTTT.

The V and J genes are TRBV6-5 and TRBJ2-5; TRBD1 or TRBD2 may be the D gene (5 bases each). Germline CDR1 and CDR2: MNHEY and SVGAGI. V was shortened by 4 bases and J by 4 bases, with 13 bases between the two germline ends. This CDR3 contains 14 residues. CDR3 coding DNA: TGTGCCAGCAGTTTCCGGGACGCTCTAGAGACCCAGTACTTC. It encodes CASSFRDALETQYF.

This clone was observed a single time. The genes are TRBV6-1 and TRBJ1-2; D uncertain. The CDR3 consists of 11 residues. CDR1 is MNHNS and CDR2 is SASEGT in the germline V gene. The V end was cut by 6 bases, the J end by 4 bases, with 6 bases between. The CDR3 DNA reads TGTGCCAGCAGCCAGCTCTATGGCTACACCTTC. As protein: CASSQLYGYTF.

The CDR3 loop reads CASSGGPGLSYEQYF. For the CDR3, the DNA is TGTGCCAGCAGTGGAGGCCCGGGACTCTCCTACGAGCAGTACTTC. The chain links TRBV2 to TRBJ2-7, with a tentative D call TRBD2 (6 bases). Germline V lookup: CDR1 SNHLY, CDR2 FYNNEI. The CDR3 is 15 residues long. The V gene lost 4 bases and the J gene lost 0 bases, with 13 bases spanning the gap.

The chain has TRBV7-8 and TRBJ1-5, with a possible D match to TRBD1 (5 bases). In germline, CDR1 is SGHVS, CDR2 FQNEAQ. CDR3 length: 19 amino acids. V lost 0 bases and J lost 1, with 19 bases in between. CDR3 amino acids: CASSLAFGGTAISNQPQHF. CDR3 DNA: TGTGCCAGCAGCTTAGCGTTCGGGGGTACGGCAATCAGCAATCAGCCCCAGCATTTT.

CDR3 in amino acids: CASSQVTGWNEQFF. The CDR3 bases are TGTGCCAGCAGCCAAGTGACAGGATGGAATGAGCAGTTCTTC. V usage is TRBV14 and J usage is TRBJ2-1; possible D gene TRBD1, 6 bases. V lost 1 base and J 7 bases, leaving 11 bases between the germline ends. The CDR3 runs to 14 residues. CDR1 is SGHDN, CDR2 FVKESK, per germline.

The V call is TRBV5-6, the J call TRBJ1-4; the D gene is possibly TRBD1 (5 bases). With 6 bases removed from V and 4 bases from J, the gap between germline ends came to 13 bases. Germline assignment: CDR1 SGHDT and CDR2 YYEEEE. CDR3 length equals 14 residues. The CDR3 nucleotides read TGTGCCAGCAAAGAGGGGCACATTAATGAAAAACTGTTTTTT. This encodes CASKEGHINEKLFF. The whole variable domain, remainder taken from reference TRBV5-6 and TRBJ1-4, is DAGVTQSPTHLIKTRGQQVTLRCSPKSGHDTVSWYQQALGQGPQFIFQYYEEEERQRGNFPDRFSGHQFPNYSSELNVNALLLGDSALYLCASKEGHINEKLFFGSGTQLSVL.

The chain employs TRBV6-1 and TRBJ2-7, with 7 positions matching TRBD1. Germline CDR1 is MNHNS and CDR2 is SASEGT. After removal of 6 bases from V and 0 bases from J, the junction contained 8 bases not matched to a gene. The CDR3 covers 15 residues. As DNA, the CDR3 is TGTGCCAGCAGCCTCTACCGGGACAGCTCCTACGAGCAGTACTTC. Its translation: CASSLYRDSSYEQYF.